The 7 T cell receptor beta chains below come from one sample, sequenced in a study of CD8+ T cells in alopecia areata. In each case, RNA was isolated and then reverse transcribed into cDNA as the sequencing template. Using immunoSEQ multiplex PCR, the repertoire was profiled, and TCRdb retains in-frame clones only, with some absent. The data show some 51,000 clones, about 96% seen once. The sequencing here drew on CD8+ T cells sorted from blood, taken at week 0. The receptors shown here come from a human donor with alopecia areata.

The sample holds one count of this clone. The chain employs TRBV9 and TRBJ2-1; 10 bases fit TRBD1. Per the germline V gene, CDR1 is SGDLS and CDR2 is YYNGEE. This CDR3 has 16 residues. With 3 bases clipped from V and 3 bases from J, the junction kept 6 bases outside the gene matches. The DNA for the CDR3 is TGTGCCAGCAGCGGTTCCGGGACAGGGGACTACAATGAGCAGTTCTTC. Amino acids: CASSGSGTGDYNEQFF.

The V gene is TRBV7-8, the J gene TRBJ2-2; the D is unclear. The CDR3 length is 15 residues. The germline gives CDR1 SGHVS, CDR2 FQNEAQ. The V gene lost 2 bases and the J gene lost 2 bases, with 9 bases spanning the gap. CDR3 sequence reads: CASSLRATNTGELFF. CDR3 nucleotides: TGTGCCAGCAGCTTACGGGCAACCAACACCGGGGAGCTGTTTTTT.

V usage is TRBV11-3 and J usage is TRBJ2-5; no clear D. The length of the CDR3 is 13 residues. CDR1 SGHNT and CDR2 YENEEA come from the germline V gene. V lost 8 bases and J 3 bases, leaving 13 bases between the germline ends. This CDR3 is CASRPSYEETQYF. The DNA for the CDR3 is TGTGCCAGCCGACCCTCCTACGAAGAGACCCAGTACTTC.

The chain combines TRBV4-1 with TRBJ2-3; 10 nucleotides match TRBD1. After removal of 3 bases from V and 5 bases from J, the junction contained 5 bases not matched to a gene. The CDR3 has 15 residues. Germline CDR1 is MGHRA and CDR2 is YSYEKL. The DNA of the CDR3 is TGCGCCAGCAGCCAGGACAGGGGGAGTATAGATACGCAGTATTTT. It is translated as CASSQDRGSIDTQYF.

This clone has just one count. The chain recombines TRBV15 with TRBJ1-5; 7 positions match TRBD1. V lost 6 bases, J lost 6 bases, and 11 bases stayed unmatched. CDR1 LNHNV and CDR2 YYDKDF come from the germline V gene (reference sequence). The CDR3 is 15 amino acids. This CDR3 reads CATSSTGRSTQPQHF. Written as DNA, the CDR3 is TGTGCCACCAGTTCGACAGGGCGTTCTACTCAGCCCCAGCATTTT.

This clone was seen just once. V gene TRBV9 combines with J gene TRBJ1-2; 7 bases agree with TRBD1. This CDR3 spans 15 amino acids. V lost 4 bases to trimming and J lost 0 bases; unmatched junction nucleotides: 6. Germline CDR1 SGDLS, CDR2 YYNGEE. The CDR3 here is CASSLTGVSNYGYTF. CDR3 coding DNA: TGTGCCAGCAGCCTCACAGGGGTTTCTAACTATGGCTACACCTTC. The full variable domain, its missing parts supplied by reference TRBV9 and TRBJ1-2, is DSGVTQTPKHLITATGQRVTLRCSPRSGDLSVYWYQQSLDQGLQFLIQYYNGEERAKGNILERFSAQQFPDLHSELNLSSLELGDSALYFCASSLTGVSNYGYTFGSGTRLTVV.

CDR3 sequence reads: CASSFIGGTNEKLFF. As DNA, the CDR3 is TGTGCCAGCAGCTTTATCGGGGGCACTAATGAAAAACTGTTTTTT. The chain employs TRBV5-5 and TRBJ1-4, with D perhaps matching TRBD1 (6 bases). Per the germline V gene, CDR1 is SGHKS and CDR2 is YYEKEE (reference sequence). The CDR3 contains 15 residues. V was pared by 2 bases and J by 2 bases, with 10 bases between.